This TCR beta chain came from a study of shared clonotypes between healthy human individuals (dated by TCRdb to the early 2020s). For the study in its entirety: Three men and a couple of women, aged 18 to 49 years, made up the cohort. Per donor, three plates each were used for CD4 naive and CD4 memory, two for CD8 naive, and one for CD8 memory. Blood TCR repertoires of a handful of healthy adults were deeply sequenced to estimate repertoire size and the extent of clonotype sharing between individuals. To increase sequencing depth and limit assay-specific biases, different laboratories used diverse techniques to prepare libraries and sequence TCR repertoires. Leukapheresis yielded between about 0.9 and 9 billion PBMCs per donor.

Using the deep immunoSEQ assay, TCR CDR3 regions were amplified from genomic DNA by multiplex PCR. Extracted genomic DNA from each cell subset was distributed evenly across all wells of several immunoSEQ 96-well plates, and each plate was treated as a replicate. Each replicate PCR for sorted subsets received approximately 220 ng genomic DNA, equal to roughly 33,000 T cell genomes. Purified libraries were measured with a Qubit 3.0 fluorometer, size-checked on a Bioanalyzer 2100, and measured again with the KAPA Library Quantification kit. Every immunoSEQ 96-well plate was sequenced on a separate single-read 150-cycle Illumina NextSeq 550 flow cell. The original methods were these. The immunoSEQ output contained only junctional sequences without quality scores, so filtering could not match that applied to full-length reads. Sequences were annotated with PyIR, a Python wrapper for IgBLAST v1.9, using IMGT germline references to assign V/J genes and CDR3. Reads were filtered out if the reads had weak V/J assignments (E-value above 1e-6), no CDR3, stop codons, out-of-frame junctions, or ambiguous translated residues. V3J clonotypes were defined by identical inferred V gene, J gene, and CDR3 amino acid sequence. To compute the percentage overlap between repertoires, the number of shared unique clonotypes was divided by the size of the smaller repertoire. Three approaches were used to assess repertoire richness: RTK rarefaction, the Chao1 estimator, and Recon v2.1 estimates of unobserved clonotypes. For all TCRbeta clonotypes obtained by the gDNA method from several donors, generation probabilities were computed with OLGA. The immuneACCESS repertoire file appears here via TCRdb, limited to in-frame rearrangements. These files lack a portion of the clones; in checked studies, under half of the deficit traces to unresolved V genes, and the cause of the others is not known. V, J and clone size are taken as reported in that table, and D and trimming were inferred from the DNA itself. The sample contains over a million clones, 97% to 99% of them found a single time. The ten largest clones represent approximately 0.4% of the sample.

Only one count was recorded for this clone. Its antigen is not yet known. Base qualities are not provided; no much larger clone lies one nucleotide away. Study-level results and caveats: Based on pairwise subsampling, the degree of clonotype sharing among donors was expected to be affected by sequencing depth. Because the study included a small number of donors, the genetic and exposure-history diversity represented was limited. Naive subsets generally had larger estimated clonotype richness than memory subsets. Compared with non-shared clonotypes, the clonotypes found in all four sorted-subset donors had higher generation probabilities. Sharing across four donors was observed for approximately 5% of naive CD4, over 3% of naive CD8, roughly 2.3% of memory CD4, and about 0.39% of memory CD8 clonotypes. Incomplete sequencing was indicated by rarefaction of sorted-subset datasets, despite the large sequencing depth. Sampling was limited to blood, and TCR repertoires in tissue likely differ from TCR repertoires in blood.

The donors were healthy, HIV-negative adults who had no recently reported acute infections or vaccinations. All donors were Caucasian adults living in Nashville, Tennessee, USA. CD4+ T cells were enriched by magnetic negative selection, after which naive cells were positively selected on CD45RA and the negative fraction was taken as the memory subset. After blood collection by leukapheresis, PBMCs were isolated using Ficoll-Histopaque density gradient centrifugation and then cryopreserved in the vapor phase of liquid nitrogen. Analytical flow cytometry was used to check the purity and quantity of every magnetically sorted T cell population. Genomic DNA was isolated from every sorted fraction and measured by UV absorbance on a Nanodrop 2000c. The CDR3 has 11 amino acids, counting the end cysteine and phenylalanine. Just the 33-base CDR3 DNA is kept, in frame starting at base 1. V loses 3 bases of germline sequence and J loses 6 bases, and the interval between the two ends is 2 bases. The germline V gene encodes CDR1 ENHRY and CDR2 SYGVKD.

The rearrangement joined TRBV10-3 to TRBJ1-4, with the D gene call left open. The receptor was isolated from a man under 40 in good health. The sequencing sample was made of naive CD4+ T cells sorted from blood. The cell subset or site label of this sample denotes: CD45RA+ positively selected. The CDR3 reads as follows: CAISEDEKLFF. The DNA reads TGTGCCATCAGTGAAGATGAAAAACTGTTTTTT.